This is a list of T cell receptor beta chains from one sample in a study of blood T cell repertoires in COVID-19. Libraries were prepared by immunoSEQ multiplex PCR; TCRdb keeps only in-frame clonotypes and omits some of them. This repertoire shows about 200,000 clones, around 80% found once; its top ten account for 8.5% to 12%. Sequenced input: peripheral blood. The receptors come from an elderly woman with acute or convalescent COVID-19. Both conserved end residues are part of each CDR3. A D gene is named only where the DNA matches it firmly. Clone size is not always given. Where it is, it says once, few, many or a class for expanded clones.

j_gene	abundance	d_gene	v_gene	CDR3aa	CDR3nt
TRBJ1-2	-	TRBD1	TRBV6-1	CASSTEGQSYGYTF	TGTGCCAGCAGCACCGAGGGACAGAGCTATGGCTACACCTTC
TRBJ1-2	-	-	TRBV30	CAWTLGDIYGYTF	TGTGCCTGGACCCTTGGGGACATCTATGGCTACACCTTC
TRBJ2-3	-	TRBD1	TRBV11-1	CASSRTGQATDTQYF	TGTGCCAGCAGCCGTACCGGACAGGCCACAGATACGCAGTATTTT
TRBJ2-7	once	TRBD2	TRBV18	CASSPSGTSTYEQYF	TGTGCCAGCTCACCCTCCGGGACTAGCACCTACGAGCAGTACTTC
TRBJ1-5	-	TRBD1	TRBV30	CAWSAGTGSQPQHF	TGTGCCTGGAGTGCAGGGACAGGGTCTCAGCCCCAGCATTTT
TRBJ2-2	-	TRBD2	TRBV6-5	CASRNEREAGELFF	TGTGCCAGCAGAAATGAGCGGGAGGCCGGGGAGCTGTTTTTT
TRBJ1-2	-	-	TRBV6-1	CASSEAQGLYAYGYTF	TGTGCCAGCAGTGAAGCGCAGGGATTATACGCTTATGGCTACACCTTC
TRBJ1-4	-	-	TRBV7-9	CASSLVVGVLTNEKLFF	TGTGCCAGCAGCTTAGTGGTGGGAGTTCTGACTAATGAAAAACTGTTTTTT
TRBJ2-2	-	-	TRBV5-1	CASSLEPGDTGELFF	TGCGCCAGCAGCTTGGAGCCCGGGGACACCGGGGAGCTGTTTTTT
TRBJ1-2	-	TRBD1	TRBV15	CATSRVHPGQGGYGYTF	TGTGCCACCAGCAGAGTACATCCGGGACAGGGGGGCTATGGCTACACCTTC
TRBJ1-5	-	-	TRBV19	CASTQGTDSNQPQHF	TGTGCCAGTACCCAAGGAACAGATAGCAATCAGCCCCAGCATTTT
TRBJ2-1	few	TRBD2	TRBV6-5	CASSYGAGVREQFF	TGTGCCAGCAGTTATGGAGCGGGAGTGAGGGAGCAGTTCTTC
TRBJ2-5	-	TRBD1	TRBV19	CASSIGDSQETQYF	TGTGCCAGTAGTATTGGGGACAGCCAAGAGACCCAGTACTTC
TRBJ2-7	-	TRBD1	TRBV10-2	CAATGDRGLRSSYEQYF	TGCGCCGCTACGGGGGACAGGGGGCTTAGGAGCTCCTACGAGCAGTACTTC
TRBJ2-7	-	TRBD1	TRBV10-3	CAISGALGQGASYEQYF	TGTGCCATCAGTGGGGCTCTGGGGCAGGGGGCAAGCTACGAGCAGTACTTC
TRBJ2-7	-	-	TRBV19	CASTTLWDKKLPPPSYEQYF	TGTGCCAGTACCACCCTATGGGACAAGAAATTACCCCCCCCATCCTACGAGCAGTACTTC
TRBJ2-4	-	TRBD2	TRBV30	CAWSTGEGAKNIQYF	TGTGCCTGGAGTACGGGGGAGGGAGCCAAAAACATTCAGTACTTC
TRBJ2-5	-	-	TRBV4-2	CASSPLGGVETQYF	TGTGCCAGCAGCCCTTTAGGAGGTGTAGAGACCCAGTACTTC
TRBJ1-2	-	-	TRBV5-5	CASSLKGGYGYTF	TGTGCCAGCAGCTTGAAAGGGGGCTATGGCTACACCTTC
TRBJ2-1	-	TRBD2	TRBV10-2	CASSEWLAGGSNEQFF	TGCGCCAGCAGTGAGTGGTTAGCGGGAGGGTCCAATGAGCAGTTCTTC
TRBJ1-5	-	-	TRBV27	CASRPWGVVGNQPQHF	TGTGCCAGCAGACCCTGGGGGGTAGTGGGCAATCAGCCCCAGCATTTT
TRBJ2-5	-	TRBD1	TRBV6-1	CASSEIGGTGPQETQYF	TGTGCCAGCAGTGAAATCGGGGGGACAGGGCCCCAAGAGACCCAGTACTTC
TRBJ1-2	-	-	TRBV30	CAWRGRTNYGYTF	TGTGCCTGGAGAGGGAGAACTAACTATGGCTACACCTTC
TRBJ1-2	-	TRBD1	TRBV12-3/TRBV12-4	CASSFGTVYGYTF	TGTGCCAGCAGTTTCGGGACAGTCTATGGCTACACCTTC
TRBJ2-2	-	TRBD2	TRBV2	CASSGTSGTTGELFF	TGTGCCAGCAGTGGGACTAGCGGGACGACCGGGGAGCTGTTTTTT
TRBJ1-1	-	-	TRBV18	CASSPRGENTEAFF	TGTGCCAGCTCACCTCGGGGGGAAAACACTGAAGCTTTCTTT
TRBJ1-1	-	-	TRBV7-2	CASSFAGNTEAFF	TGTGCCAGCTCCTTTGCGGGGAACACTGAAGCTTTCTTT
TRBJ1-2	-	TRBD1	TRBV18	CASSQDLQGNGYTF	TGTGCCAGCTCACAAGACCTACAGGGGAATGGCTACACCTTC
TRBJ1-2	-	-	TRBV12-1	CASSAPPSDRDKYGYTF	TGTGCCAGCAGCGCCCCGCCGTCGGACAGGGACAAATATGGCTACACCTTC